This T cell receptor (beta chain) was sequenced during a study of blood T cell repertoires in COVID-19. Generated by immunoSEQ multiplex PCR, the TCRdb table keeps only in-frame clones and is missing some. The table includes about 320,000 clones, roughly 90% detected once. Only one count was recorded for this clone. The CDR3 consists of 18 residues. The clonotype originates from a man aged 55 to 70 who had recovered from COVID-19. The V gene is TRBV21-1, the J gene TRBJ2-4; the table's D call, TRBD1, was not checked against the DNA. TRBV21-1 is classified as a pseudogene. Sequences were obtained from PBMCs or T cells enriched from blood (not recorded which). CDR3 in amino acids: CASSKVRTLRCPRNIQYF. The CDR3 DNA reads as TGTGCCAGCAGCAAAGTTCGGACACTAAGGTGCCCTCGGAACATTCAGTACTTC.